Below are 25 T cell receptor beta chains sequenced from a single sample in a study of beta chain features in type 1 diabetes. Investigators reverse transcribed all isolated RNA, so they sequenced expressed TCRB transcripts. Here immunoSEQ multiplex PCR was the method, and the copy in TCRdb shows in-frame clones only, minus some. Here the sample spans a few hundred thousand clones, roughly 11% being singletons. The specimen was naive CD4+ T cells from blood. These receptors originate from a woman aged 25 to 39 in good health.

There are a few counts of this clone. The chain carries TRBV6-5 and TRBJ1-5, with D uncertain. Germline lookup yields CDR1 MNHEY and CDR2 SVGAGI. Trimming took 5 bases from V and 1 from J, leaving 6 bases between them. The CDR3 runs to 13 residues. CDR3 residues: CASSRSSNQPQHF. In DNA, the CDR3 is TGTGCCAGCAGTCGGTCCAGCAATCAGCCCCAGCATTTT.

This clone was seen a handful of times. The rearrangement joins TRBV9 to TRBJ1-2, with 10 bases identical to TRBD1. The CDR3 sequence is 15 residues long. Germline V CDR1 and CDR2: SGDLS, YYNGEE. V gave up 3 bases and J gave up 3 bases; unmatched junction bases: 5. As DNA, the CDR3 is TGTGCCAGCAGCGAGGGGACAGGGGAAGACTATGGCTACACCTTC. Translated, it gives CASSEGTGEDYGYTF.

V gene TRBV5-1 combines with J gene TRBJ1-5, with D unresolved. The length of the CDR3 is 13 residues. Germline V gene lookup returns CDR1 SGHRS and CDR2 YFSETQ. Trimming took off 3 bases at V and 3 bases at J, with 7 bases between the two ends. CDR3 amino acids: CASSYDNNQPQHF. DNA for the CDR3: TGCGCCAGCAGCTACGACAACAATCAGCCCCAGCATTTT.

Remarks on this clone: The same CDR3 arises from other DNA sequences in this sample as well. The chain is built from TRBV5-1 and TRBJ2-1; 10 nucleotides align to TRBD2. CDR1 is SGHRS, CDR2 YFSETQ, per germline. After removal of 2 bases from V and 3 bases from J, the junction contained 2 bases not matched to a gene. This CDR3 region has 15 residues. The chain's CDR3 is CASSLLAGNYNEQFF. The CDR3 DNA sequence: TGCGCCAGCAGCTTACTAGCGGGGAACTACAATGAGCAGTTCTTC.

The rearrangement links TRBV5-6 to TRBJ2-7; the D gene is possibly TRBD2 (5 bases). V lost 4 bases and J lost 3, with 20 bases in between. Germline loops: CDR1 SGHDT, CDR2 YYEEEE. The CDR3 runs to 16 residues. CDR3 sequence: CASSTHGVPLNYEQYF. In DNA form, the CDR3 reads TGTGCCAGCAGCACCCACGGGGTGCCACTCAACTACGAGCAGTACTTC.

The chain couples TRBV5-1 to TRBJ2-2; 8 bases are shared with TRBD1. This CDR3 is 15 amino acids long. V shed 5 bases and J 1 base; nucleotides not matched to a gene: 4. The V gene's germline CDR1 is SGHRS and CDR2 YFSETQ. CDR3 in DNA: TGCGCCAGCAGTAAAGGGACAGGGAACACCGGGGAGCTGTTTTTT. This codes for CASSKGTGNTGELFF.

This clone was seen only a few times. CDR3 region: CASSSPGLGYNEQFF. The DNA for the CDR3 is TGTGCCAGCAGCTCGCCGGGACTAGGGTACAATGAGCAGTTCTTC. The chain is built from TRBV7-9 and TRBJ2-1, with 8 bases fitting TRBD2. CDR1 and CDR2 from the germline V gene are SEHNR and FQNEAQ (reference sequence). This CDR3 has 15 residues. V trimming: 4 bases; J trimming: 4 bases; junction bases outside the gene matches: 6.

This clone was counted a few times. J is TRBJ1-5 and V is TRBV4-2; 7 positions agree with TRBD1. V shed 2 bases and J 5 bases; nucleotides not matched to a gene: 9. Germline values: CDR1 LGHNA, CDR2 YNFKEQ. The length of the CDR3 is 16 residues. Here the CDR3 reads CASSQTLDRRDQPQHF. In DNA, the CDR3 is TGTGCCAGCAGCCAAACCTTGGACAGGAGGGATCAGCCCCAGCATTTT.

This clone showed up just a few times. The CDR3 region is CAWSVGLAGVDEQFF. The CDR3 DNA follows: TGTGCCTGGAGTGTTGGGCTAGCGGGAGTCGATGAGCAGTTCTTC. The chain links TRBV30 to TRBJ2-1; 10 nucleotides align to TRBD2. CDR1 is GTSNPN, CDR2 SVGIG, per germline (reference sequence). The CDR3 sequence is 15 residues long. V shed 0 bases and J 8 bases; nucleotides not matched to a gene: 7.

V and J are TRBV6-6 and TRBJ2-3; a weak D match, TRBD1 (5 bases). Trimming left V 8 bases short and J 2 bases short, with 8 bases between. In germline, CDR1 is MNHNY, CDR2 SVGAGI (reference sequence). The CDR3 sequence is 12 residues long. The CDR3 DNA follows: TGTGCCAGCGGCGGACACACAGATACGCAGTATTTT. Translation gives CASGGHTDTQYF.

This clone occurred a few times. V gene TRBV30 combines with J gene TRBJ2-3, with 7 bases lining up with TRBD1. From germline, CDR1 is GTSNPN and CDR2 SVGIG (reference sequence). This CDR3 comprises 15 residues. J lost 1 base, V lost 3 bases, and 7 bases had no gene match. The CDR3 bases are TGTGCCTGGAGACAGGGGCCCCTACGCACAGATACGCAGTATTTT. It specifies CAWRQGPLRTDTQYF.

The rearrangement joins TRBV2 to TRBJ2-1; 10 nucleotides agree with TRBD2. There are 14 residues in the CDR3. Germline trimming cut 4 bases from V and 12 bases from J; bases unmatched to any gene: 9. Germline V gene sequence: CDR1 SNHLY, CDR2 FYNNEI. Here the CDR3 DNA reads TGTGCCAGCAGTGGCGGGCTAGCGGGAGCGGGGCAGTTCTTC. The encoded protein is CASSGGLAGAGQFF.

In its sample, this clone was seen a few times. This chain links TRBV28 with TRBJ2-7, with D hard to call. V was trimmed by 2 bases and J by 5 bases, leaving 7 bases between them. Germline V gene data show CDR1 as MDHEN and CDR2 as SYDVKM. This CDR3 contains 12 residues. CDR3 protein: CASSLRRHEQYF. CDR3 in DNA: TGTGCCAGCAGTTTAAGGAGACACGAGCAGTACTTC.

This clone was seen a handful of times. This sequence joins TRBV7-6 and TRBJ1-4; D might be TRBD1 (5 bases). The germline CDR1 and CDR2 sequences are SGHVS and FNYEAQ. The CDR3 has 17 amino acids. V was clipped by 3 bases and J by 0 bases, with 14 bases between them. CDR3 DNA sequence: TGTGCCAGCAGCTTGAGACCACTGGGGCCAACTAATGAAAAACTGTTTTTT. This sequence encodes CASSLRPLGPTNEKLFF.

V usage is TRBV23-1 and J usage is TRBJ2-3, with 11 positions matching TRBD2. TRBV23-1 is labeled an ORF, and its function is uncertain. The CDR3 totals 18 residues. With V trimmed by 0 bases and J by 6 bases, 11 bases remained unmatched. The CDR3 loop reads CASSQSGPTSGSRDTQYF. The CDR3 DNA is TGCGCCAGCAGTCAATCCGGCCCAACTAGCGGGAGCCGTGATACGCAGTATTTT.

This clone was found a few times. The genes are TRBV28 and TRBJ2-7; 7 bases align to TRBD1. The CDR3 covers 14 residues. The trim removed 6 bases at V and 2 bases at J, leaving 7 bases unmatched. Germline values: CDR1 MDHEN, CDR2 SYDVKM. The CDR3 bases are TGTGCCAGCAGACATACCGGGACAGCCTACGAGCAGTACTTC. It translates to CASRHTGTAYEQYF.

This clone was seen only a few times. This chain joins TRBV7-2 and TRBJ1-5, with D maybe TRBD1 (6 bases). The CDR3 spans 16 residues. From germline, CDR1 is SGHTA and CDR2 FQGNSA. Trimming removed 1 base from V and 2 bases from J, with 12 bases in between. CDR3 in DNA: TGTGCCAGCAGCTTAGGAGGGGGTCAAGGCAATCAGCCCCAGCATTTT. Amino acids: CASSLGGGQGNQPQHF.

V usage is TRBV6-5 and J usage is TRBJ2-3, with 10 nucleotides matching TRBD1. From germline, CDR1 is MNHEY and CDR2 SVGAGI. Trimming took 4 bases from V and 1 from J; bases not matched to a gene: 5. The CDR3 extends over 16 amino acids. The CDR3 DNA reads TGTGCCAGCAGTTTAACCGGGACAGGGGGCACAGATACGCAGTATTTT. As protein: CASSLTGTGGTDTQYF.

The table lists this clone with a few counts. J is TRBJ2-5 and V is TRBV5-4; D might be TRBD1 (7 bases). The germline gives CDR1 SGHNT, CDR2 YYREEE (reference sequence). V was clipped by 4 bases and J by 5 bases, with 12 bases between them. There are 13 residues in the CDR3. DNA of the CDR3: TGTGCCAGCAGCCACAGGGGAGGCGAGACCCAGTACTTC. It specifies CASSHRGGETQYF.

The chain employs TRBV19 and TRBJ2-4, with D possibly matching TRBD2 (5 bases). From germline, CDR1 is LNHDA and CDR2 SQIVND (reference sequence). This CDR3 spans 16 amino acids. V dropped 11 bases and J dropped 0 bases, with 20 bases sitting between them. DNA of the CDR3: TGTGCCGTGTCCGGGAAGTACGATTTAGCCAAAAACATTCAGTACTTC. Protein product: CAVSGKYDLAKNIQYF.

This clone has a handful of counts. V usage is TRBV7-2 and J usage is TRBJ2-3, with 8 bases matching TRBD2. The CDR3 consists of 15 residues. The trim removed 5 bases at V and 3 bases at J, leaving 7 bases unmatched. CDR1 SGHTA and CDR2 FQGNSA come from the germline V gene. In DNA form, the CDR3 reads TGTGCCAGCAGCAACCAGCGGGAGTGGACAGATACGCAGTATTTT. It yields the protein CASSNQREWTDTQYF.

The CDR3 here is CASSLLAGEQFF. The CDR3 DNA sequence: TGTGCCAGCAGTTTACTAGCGGGAGAGCAGTTCTTC. The chain links TRBV28 to TRBJ2-1; 9 bases align to TRBD2. CDR3 length: 12 amino acids. V trimming: 2 bases; J trimming: 10 bases; junction bases outside the gene matches: 0. The germline CDR1 and CDR2 sequences are MDHEN and SYDVKM.

This clone occurred many times. The genes are TRBV23-1 and TRBJ2-7; maybe TRBD1 (6 bases). TRBV23-1 is sorted into the ORF group, with uncertain function. The CDR3 runs 13 residues. Trimming removed 6 bases at V and 3 bases at J, with 12 bases between. CDR3 amino acids: CASRKGHSYEQYF. CDR3 in DNA: TGCGCCAGCAGAAAGGGACACAGCTACGAGCAGTACTTC.

V usage is TRBV20-1 and J usage is TRBJ1-2, with 7 bases matching TRBD1. Germline assignment: CDR1 DFQATT and CDR2 SNEGSKA (reference sequence). The CDR3 covers 11 residues. After removal of 7 bases from V and 4 bases from J, the junction contained 3 bases not matched to a gene. CDR3 nucleotide sequence: TGCAGTGTCGGGACAGCCTATGGCTACACCTTC. It specifies CSVGTAYGYTF.

J is TRBJ2-1 and V is TRBV6-4; D may be TRBD2 (5 bases). The germline V gene has CDR1 MRHNA and CDR2 SNTAGT. CDR3 length equals 14 residues. V was clipped by 1 base and J by 6 bases, with 10 bases between them. CDR3 in DNA: TGTGCCAGCAGTGACTGGGCGGGCGGCAATGAGCAGTTCTTC. Protein sequence: CASSDWAGGNEQFF.